These 29 T cell receptor beta chains originate from one sample sequenced in a study of T cell repertoires in cytomegalovirus infection. TCRdb analysed the reads with MiXCR anew, one entry per CDR3 protein. The profile covers some 300,000 distinct CDR3 sequences, with 9.6% appearing a single time and approximately 2.4% taken by the ten largest. Sequencing input: PBMCs. The receptors stem from a human donor in good health (CMV status not recorded). Some clones in this sample may be carry-over from other donors' samples.

In its sample, this clonotype was seen many times. The V gene is TRBV5-5, the J gene TRBJ2-1, with 8 bases that match TRBD1. Per germline, CDR1 SGHKS and CDR2 YYEKEE (reference sequence). The CDR3 contains 14 residues. With 3 bases clipped from V and 5 bases from J, the junction kept 4 bases outside the gene matches. CDR3 sequence reads: CASSWDRPDNEQFF. The CDR3, as DNA: TGTGCCAGCAGCTGGGACAGGCCCGACAATGAGCAGTTCTTC.

This clonotype was observed many times. The J gene is TRBJ2-5, the V gene TRBV7-9; D is perhaps TRBD1 or TRBD2 (6 bases each). Germline loops: CDR1 SEHNR, CDR2 FQNEAQ (reference sequence). This CDR3 is 17 amino acids long. V lost 5 bases, J lost 2 bases, and 21 bases lay in between. Written as DNA, the CDR3 is TGTGCCAGCAGCCCCCGCCCTGGCAGGAGGGGGCAAGAGACCCAGTACTTC. Translating gives CASSPRPGRRGQETQYF.

The sample holds many counts of this clonotype. The rearrangement joins TRBV28 to TRBJ1-2; D call uncertain. The germline CDR1 and CDR2 sequences are MDHEN and SYDVKM. This CDR3 region has 15 residues. V gave up 7 bases and J gave up 4 bases, with 19 bases separating them. The CDR3 loop reads CASNNIPVLSYGYTF. In DNA, the CDR3 is TGTGCCAGCAATAACATCCCGGTCCTCAGCTATGGCTACACCTTC.

This clonotype was seen repeatedly, ten times or more. CDR3 in amino acids: CASSLSGGENTEAFF. The CDR3 nucleotides read TGCGCCAGCAGCTTGAGTGGAGGGGAGAACACTGAAGCTTTCTTT. The chain carries TRBV5-1 and TRBJ1-1; D perhaps matches TRBD1 (5 bases). The germline gives CDR1 SGHRS, CDR2 YFSETQ. The V end was cut by 1 base, the J end by 1 base, with 11 bases between. CDR3 length equals 15 residues. Full variable domain (rest looked up from reference TRBV5-1 and TRBJ1-1): KAGVTQTPRYLIKTRGQQVTLSCSPISGHRSVSWYQQTPGQGLQFLFEYFSETQRNKGNFPGRFSGRQFSNSRSEMNVSTLELGDSALYLCASSLSGGENTEAFFGQGTRLTVV.

The chain joins TRBV6-5 to TRBJ1-5; D gene ambiguous. Germline lookup yields CDR1 MNHEY and CDR2 SVGAGI. V was shortened by 2 bases and J by 1 base, with 3 bases between the two germline ends. The CDR3 runs to 13 residues. The CDR3 reads CASSYGSNQPQHF. The CDR3 nucleotides read TGTGCCAGCAGTTACGGCAGCAATCAGCCCCAGCATTTT.

With respect to this clonotype: A much larger clone differs from this one at a single base, so this may be a read error. V and J are TRBV20-1 and TRBJ2-3, with D maybe TRBD1 (6 bases). There are 13 residues in the CDR3. Trimming took 6 bases from V and 6 from J, leaving 16 bases between them. Germline V lookup: CDR1 DFQATT, CDR2 SNEGSKA (reference sequence). The CDR3 region has the DNA TGCAGTGCCTCTACAGGGCCGGGGGATACGCAGTATTTT. Protein: CSASTGPGDTQYF.

V and J are TRBV10-3 and TRBJ1-5; D not resolved. The CDR3 length is 12 residues. Germline V CDR1 and CDR2: ENHRY, SYGVKD. V lost 4 bases and J lost 7, with 8 bases in between. The CDR3 DNA reads TGTGCCATCAGTGGAACGGTACAGCCCCAGCATTTT. Its translation is CAISGTVQPQHF.

This clonotype was found many times. The J gene is TRBJ1-1, the V gene TRBV29-1; no definite D call. The CDR3 is 12 residues long. Trimming stripped 2 bases from V and 1 base from J, with 5 bases between. CDR1 is SQVTM, CDR2 ANQGSEA, per germline. This chain's CDR3 is CSVELGNTEAFF. The CDR3 DNA sequence: TGCAGCGTTGAATTAGGGAACACTGAAGCTTTCTTT.

This clonotype turned up a few times. This may be a read error: a much more frequent sequence differs by one nucleotide. V and J are TRBV6-6 and TRBJ2-1, with D possibly matching TRBD2 (7 bases). CDR3 size: 16 residues. CDR1 and CDR2 from the germline V gene are MNHNY and SVGAGI (reference sequence). The CDR3 reads CAGSYGGGGVGHEQFF. The CDR3 region has the DNA TGTGCCGGCAGTTACGGGGGAGGGGGGGTGGGTCATGAGCAGTTCTTC.

In its sample, this clonotype was seen many times. The gene calls are TRBV7-2 and TRBJ1-6; no firm D call. CDR3 length equals 13 residues. CDR1 is SGHTA, CDR2 FQGNSA, per germline. V shed 5 bases and J shed 7 bases, with 9 bases lying between them. The DNA for the CDR3 is TGTGCCAGCAGCCAAGACGCCAATTCACCCCTCCACTTT. This encodes CASSQDANSPLHF.

This chain joins TRBV27 and TRBJ2-2; D possibly corresponds to TRBD1 (6 bases). This CDR3 has 14 amino acids. The germline CDR1 and CDR2 sequences are MNHEY and SMNVEV (reference sequence). The V gene lost 4 bases and the J gene lost 7 bases, with 13 bases spanning the gap. The CDR3 region has the DNA TGTGCCAGCAGTTGGTCCAGGGGAATCGGGGAGCTGTTTTTT. Translated, it gives CASSWSRGIGELFF.

This clonotype was counted ten times or more. The chain combines TRBV2 with TRBJ2-2; D ambiguous. Germline V gene data show CDR1 as SNHLY and CDR2 as FYNNEI. This CDR3 spans 13 amino acids. The V end lost 0 bases, the J end lost 7 bases, and 6 bases lay between the germline ends. DNA of the CDR3: TGTGCCAGCAGTGAAGCCAGAGGCGGGGAGCTGTTTTTT. This sequence encodes CASSEARGGELFF.

Ten or more counts support this clonotype. The chain employs TRBV4-1 and TRBJ1-2; a possible D gene is TRBD1 (5 bases). V lost 3 bases and J lost 4, with 12 bases in between. The CDR3 contains 14 residues. Germline assignment: CDR1 MGHRA and CDR2 YSYEKL. In nucleotides, the CDR3 is TGCGCCAGCAGCCAGGGGGTCGACTTCTATGGCTACACCTTC. It is translated as CASSQGVDFYGYTF.

This clonotype was seen repeatedly, ten times or more. CDR3 amino acids: CASSSGVAHPGANVLTF. CDR3 nucleotide sequence: TGTGCCAGCAGCTCCGGGGTCGCGCATCCTGGGGCCAACGTCCTGACTTTC. The rearrangement links TRBV7-8 to TRBJ2-6, with TRBD2 as a possible D gene (5 bases). The germline V and J ends were trimmed by 4 bases and 2 bases, with 15 bases remaining between them. The CDR3 length is 17 residues. Germline CDR1 reads SGHVS; CDR2 reads FQNEAQ.

In its sample, this clonotype was seen many times. The chain has TRBV7-2 and TRBJ2-7, with unresolved D. V lost 3 bases, J lost 0 bases, and 9 bases lay in between. This CDR3 is built from 14 residues. Germline-derived CDR1 and CDR2 are SGHTA and FQGNSA. CDR3 region: CASSFNTFSYEQYV. CDR3 nucleotide sequence: TGTGCCAGCAGCTTTAATACGTTCTCCTACGAGCAGTACGTC.

This chain joins TRBV7-9 and TRBJ2-5, with a weak D call TRBD1 (6 bases). V lost 1 base, J lost 4 bases, and 10 bases lay in between. Germline V CDR1 and CDR2: SEHNR, FQNEAQ (reference sequence). The CDR3 is made up of 14 amino acids. CDR3 in amino acids: CASSLGGRGETQYF. The CDR3 nucleotides are TGTGCCAGCAGCTTAGGGGGGCGCGGAGAGACCCAGTACTTC.

This clonotype was recorded at least ten times. This chain links TRBV28 with TRBJ1-1; 11 bases agree with TRBD1. CDR1 and CDR2 (germline): MDHEN, SYDVKM. Germline trimming cut 8 bases from V and 12 bases from J; bases unmatched to any gene: 17. The CDR3 runs 15 residues. The CDR3 region is CASLHLGTGGGETFF. CDR3 DNA sequence: TGTGCCAGCCTTCACCTAGGGACAGGGGGGGGGGAAACTTTCTTT.

The chain links TRBV3-1 to TRBJ1-1; D call uncertain. Germline V CDR1 and CDR2: LGHDT, YNNKEL (reference sequence). Trimming cost V 4 bases and J 2 bases, with 11 bases left between them. This CDR3 spans 14 amino acids. CDR3 residues: CASSPGRINTEAFF. The DNA for the CDR3 is TGTGCCAGCAGCCCCGGACGGATAAACACTGAAGCTTTCTTT.

The chain uses TRBV28 and TRBJ2-2; 7 bases are shared with TRBD2. This CDR3 region has 15 residues. V lost 8 bases and J lost 11; bases outside the gene matches: 17. CDR1 is MDHEN, CDR2 SYDVKM, per germline. CDR3 nucleotide sequence: TGTGCCAGCCGCCCGGTCAGCGGGGTGGTTTTTGAGCTGTTTTTT. Amino acids: CASRPVSGVVFELFF.

The chain has TRBV12-3 or TRBV12-4 and TRBJ1-1; D perhaps matches TRBD1 (5 bases). The CDR3 length is 13 residues. V lost 1 base, J lost 11 bases, and 14 bases lay in between. The CDR3 DNA reads TGTGCCAGCAGTTTAGGGGTCGGGGACGTTGCTTTCTTT. It is translated as CASSLGVGDVAFF.

This clonotype was counted between two and nine times. V is TRBV28 and J is TRBJ2-1; D call uncertain. Germline-derived CDR1 and CDR2 are MDHEN and SYDVKM. V gave up 3 bases and J gave up 9 bases, with 6 bases separating them. The CDR3 sequence is 11 residues long. The CDR3 loop reads CASSFRSEQFF. CDR3 nucleotide sequence: TGTGCCAGCAGTTTCCGCAGTGAGCAGTTCTTC.

This clonotype has at least ten counts. The chain combines TRBV28 with TRBJ1-1; 7 bases fit TRBD1. Germline V gives CDR1 MDHEN, CDR2 SYDVKM. The J segment lost 3 bases and the V segment lost 7 bases, leaving 11 bases of the junction unmatched. This CDR3 is 15 amino acids long. The CDR3 loop is CASTPRTGGDTEAFF. DNA of the CDR3: TGTGCCAGCACCCCCCGGACAGGCGGGGACACTGAAGCTTTCTTT.

This clonotype showed up many times. The rearrangement links TRBV7-2 to TRBJ1-1; 8 bases map to TRBD1. Germline V gives CDR1 SGHTA, CDR2 FQGNSA. The CDR3 sequence is 15 residues long. Trimming cost V 6 bases and J 1 base; bases outside gene matches: 7. CDR3 protein: CASRFRTGKNTEAFF. CDR3 nucleotide sequence: TGTGCCAGCAGGTTTCGGACAGGGAAGAACACTGAAGCTTTCTTT.

This clonotype appeared many times. The V gene is TRBV20-1, the J gene TRBJ2-1; 10 bases agree with TRBD2. The CDR3 loop spans 15 amino acids. Germline values: CDR1 DFQATT, CDR2 SNEGSKA (reference sequence). Germline trimming cut 6 bases from V and 6 bases from J; bases unmatched to any gene: 11. The CDR3 sequence is CSAPNLAGAGNEQFF. The CDR3 nucleotides are TGCAGTGCCCCCAACCTAGCGGGGGCCGGCAATGAGCAGTTCTTC.

This clonotype was seen repeatedly, ten times or more. This sequence joins TRBV6-2 or TRBV6-3 and TRBJ2-1; D is possibly TRBD1 (5 bases). CDR1 and CDR2 (germline): MNHEY, SVGEGT. The CDR3 extends over 12 amino acids. Between the trimmed V and J ends, which lost 9 bases and 6 bases, there was a span of 12 bases. The CDR3 DNA sequence: TGTGCCAGTGCCCAGGGTTCCAATGAGCAGTTCTTC. It specifies CASAQGSNEQFF.

The chain has TRBV6-2 or TRBV6-3 and TRBJ2-7; D remains ambiguous. This CDR3 has 11 amino acids. Trimming removed 5 bases at V and 2 bases at J, with 4 bases between. Germline CDR1 and CDR2: MNHEY and SVGEGT. The chain's CDR3 is CASSAAYEQYV. The CDR3 nucleotides read TGTGCCAGCAGTGCGGCCTACGAGCAGTACGTC.

This clonotype appeared many times. This chain links TRBV18 with TRBJ1-1; D not resolved. V was clipped by 2 bases and J by 0 bases, with 7 bases between them. The CDR3 consists of 14 residues. In germline, CDR1 is KGHSH, CDR2 LQKENI. CDR3 sequence (DNA): TGTGCCAGCTCACCAATTCAGATGAACACTGAAGCTTTCTTT. Protein sequence: CASSPIQMNTEAFF. The whole variable domain, remainder taken from reference TRBV18 and TRBJ1-1, is NAGVMQNPRHLVRRRGQEARLRCSPMKGHSHVYWYRQLPEEGLKFMVYLQKENIIDESGMPKERFSAEFPKEGPSILRIQQVVRGDSAAYFCASSPIQMNTEAFFGQGTRLTVV.

This clonotype was seen only a few times. The chain links TRBV29-1 to TRBJ1-2; D possibly corresponds to TRBD1 (6 bases). The CDR3 spans 11 residues. With 8 bases removed from V and 8 bases from J, the gap between germline ends came to 15 bases. Germline V CDR1 and CDR2: SQVTM, ANQGSEA. CDR3 bases: TGCAGCACAAAAGGGGGGCTGGGCTACACCTTC. This sequence encodes CSTKGGLGYTF.

V is TRBV5-1 and J is TRBJ2-7; TRBD1 aligns across 9 bases. Trimming took 0 bases from V and 1 from J; bases not matched to a gene: 5. The CDR3 has 16 residues. Germline-derived CDR1 and CDR2 are SGHRS and YFSETQ. DNA for the CDR3: TGCGCCAGCAGCTTGGGACAGGGGGGATTTTCCTACGAGCAGTACTTC. Translated: CASSLGQGGFSYEQYF. Full variable domain (missing parts from reference TRBV5-1 and TRBJ2-7): KAGVTQTPRYLIKTRGQQVTLSCSPISGHRSVSWYQQTPGQGLQFLFEYFSETQRNKGNFPGRFSGRQFSNSRSEMNVSTLELGDSALYLCASSLGQGGFSYEQYFGPGTRLTVT.